These T cell receptor beta chains were read from a single sample in a study of blood T cell repertoires in COVID-19. The protocol was immunoSEQ multiplex PCR, while the TCRdb copy is restricted to in-frame clones and leaves out a portion. This table has some 81,000 clones, about 90% appearing once. Sequenced input: peripheral blood. The receptors here all came from a woman between 50 and 59 years old in a cohort sampled during active COVID-19. Each CDR3 is given with its conserved first and last residue. A D gene is named only where the DNA matches it firmly.

cdr3_aa: CASSERTGREGYTF
cdr3_length: 14
v_call: TRBV2
j_call: TRBJ1-2
d_call: TRBD1

cdr3_aa: CASSIRDRPEAYEQYF
cdr3_length: 16
v_call: TRBV19
j_call: TRBJ2-7
d_call: TRBD1

cdr3_aa: CASSPTGYSYEQYF
cdr3_length: 14
v_call: TRBV28
j_call: TRBJ2-7
d_call: -

cdr3_aa: CASSLGTSGEYEQYF
cdr3_length: 15
v_call: TRBV5-6
j_call: TRBJ2-7
d_call: TRBD2

cdr3_aa: CASSSNSRGEQYF
cdr3_length: 13
v_call: TRBV7-3
j_call: TRBJ2-7
d_call: -

cdr3_aa: CASSLLGRTFF
cdr3_length: 11
v_call: TRBV5-4
j_call: TRBJ1-1
d_call: -

cdr3_aa: CASRPGLAPTDTQYF
cdr3_length: 15
v_call: TRBV5-1
j_call: TRBJ2-3
d_call: TRBD2

cdr3_aa: CASSKEWGLVTDTQYF
cdr3_length: 16
v_call: TRBV21-1
j_call: TRBJ2-3
d_call: -

cdr3_aa: CASSPGADYGYTF
cdr3_length: 13
v_call: TRBV3-1/TRBV3-2
j_call: TRBJ1-2
d_call: -

cdr3_aa: CASSSTGDSVSNQPQHF
cdr3_length: 17
v_call: TRBV7-9
j_call: TRBJ1-5
d_call: -

cdr3_aa: CASSSRQSGDEQYF
cdr3_length: 14
v_call: TRBV11-2
j_call: TRBJ2-7
d_call: TRBD2